Listed here are 15 T cell receptor beta chains from one sample, sequenced in a study of blood T cell repertoires in COVID-19. The repertoire was sequenced with immunoSEQ multiplex PCR; TCRdb's copy has only in-frame clones and lacks some. The table includes 60,000 to 70,000 clones, 75% to 85% detected once. Sequencing input: peripheral blood. Receptor source: a man between 45 and 60 years old with acute or convalescent COVID-19.

V usage is TRBV7-9 and J usage is TRBJ2-7, with D tentatively TRBD1 (6 bases). The germline gives CDR1 SEHNR, CDR2 FQNEAQ (reference sequence). V lost 5 bases and J 2 bases, leaving 13 bases between the germline ends. CDR3 length equals 14 residues. CDR3 coding DNA: TGTGCCAGCAGCCCCGACAGGAGAGCCTACGAGCAGTACTTC. This gives the protein CASSPDRRAYEQYF.

V is TRBV3-1 (or the pseudogene TRBV3-2) and J is TRBJ1-6; 7 positions agree with TRBD1. Germline CDR1 is LGHDT and CDR2 is YNNKEL (reference sequence). J lost 7 bases, V lost 2 bases, and 5 bases had no gene match. The CDR3 consists of 15 residues. CDR3 residues: CASSQRTGLNSPLHF. CDR3 bases: TGTGCCAGCAGCCAAAGGACAGGACTAAATTCACCCCTCCACTTT.

The chain combines TRBV11-2 with TRBJ2-3; 7 nucleotides agree with TRBD1. Germline CDR1 reads SGHAT; CDR2 reads FQNNGV. The CDR3 spans 16 residues. Trimming at V came to 5 bases and at J to 1 base, leaving 9 bases not matched to a gene. CDR3 DNA sequence: TGTGCCAGCAGCCGAGTCACAGGGGTGGGCACAGATACGCAGTATTTT. It is translated as CASSRVTGVGTDTQYF.

The V gene is TRBV10-1, the J gene TRBJ1-1, with D possibly being TRBD1 (5 bases). Germline loops: CDR1 WNHNN, CDR2 SYGVQD (reference sequence). The CDR3 contains 15 residues. Trimming cost V 3 bases and J 3 bases, with 14 bases left between them. CDR3 coding DNA: TGCGCCAGCAGTGACGAGGTGGGCAGGGACACTGAAGCTTTCTTT. Translating it yields CASSDEVGRDTEAFF.

The rearrangement uses TRBV18 and TRBJ2-7, with D unclear. Per the germline V gene, CDR1 is KGHSH and CDR2 is LQKENI. V lost 3 bases and J lost 0, with 6 bases in between. CDR3 length: 13 residues. The CDR3 protein is CASSPDTSYEQYF. In nucleotides, the CDR3 is TGTGCCAGCTCACCTGACACCTCCTACGAGCAGTACTTC.

Comment on this clone: Sequence at one end of the junction differs from germline and may be a read error. This sequence joins TRBV7-9 and TRBJ2-7; D perhaps matches TRBD2 (6 bases). The CDR3 covers 11 residues. Germline V gives CDR1 SEHNR, CDR2 FQNEAQ (reference sequence). CDR3: CASSRGSPWNF. The CDR3 DNA sequence: TGTGCCAGCAGCCGGGGGAGCCCATGGAACTTC. The complete variable domain, with remaining parts taken from reference TRBV7-9 and TRBJ2-7, reads DTGVSQNPRHKITKRGQNVTFRCDPISEHNRLYWYRQTLGQGPEFLTYFQNEAQLEKSRLLSDRFSAERPKGSFSTLEIQRTEQGDSAMYLCASSRGSPWNFGPGTRLTVT.

This sequence joins TRBV5-1 and TRBJ2-2; TRBD1 matches 8 bases. V lost 4 bases and J lost 6; bases outside the gene matches: 8. Germline V gene lookup returns CDR1 SGHRS and CDR2 YFSETQ. The CDR3 runs to 15 residues. CDR3 in amino acids: CASSAGQGASGELFF. The CDR3 DNA is TGCGCCAGCAGCGCCGGACAGGGAGCGTCCGGGGAGCTGTTTTTT. Filled out from reference TRBV5-1 and TRBJ2-2, the complete variable domain reads KAGVTQTPRYLIKTRGQQVTLSCSPISGHRSVSWYQQTPGQGLQFLFEYFSETQRNKGNFPGRFSGRQFSNSRSEMNVSTLELGDSALYLCASSAGQGASGELFFGEGSRLTVL.

This chain links TRBV6-1 with TRBJ1-5; maybe TRBD1 (5 bases). Trimming cost V 2 bases and J 4 bases, with 15 bases left between them. This CDR3 contains 16 residues. Germline loops: CDR1 MNHNS, CDR2 SASEGT. In nucleotides, the CDR3 is TGTGCCAGCAGTGAACCCCGCGGGGGGGAGAATCAGCCCCAGCATTTT. This encodes CASSEPRGGENQPQHF.

The rearrangement uses TRBV6-2 or TRBV6-3 and TRBJ2-5; D is possibly TRBD1 (7 bases). V lost 4 bases and J 7 bases, leaving 10 bases between the germline ends. Per the germline V gene, CDR1 is MNHEY and CDR2 is SVGEGT. The CDR3 is made up of 12 amino acids. This CDR3 reads CASSSQGGTQYF. DNA of the CDR3: TGTGCCAGCAGTTCCCAGGGGGGGACCCAGTACTTC.

The rearrangement joins TRBV29-1 to TRBJ2-7; 7 bases fit TRBD1. Trimming at V came to 0 bases and at J to 7 bases, leaving 9 bases not matched to a gene. Germline loops: CDR1 SQVTM, CDR2 ANQGSEA. The CDR3 spans 14 residues. This CDR3 is CSVEDARGSGEQYV. CDR3 DNA: TGCAGCGTTGAAGATGCCAGGGGGTCAGGGGAGCAGTACGTC.

This rearrangement joins TRBV19 to TRBJ1-2; tentative D call: TRBD1 (6 bases). V was trimmed by 3 bases and J by 2 bases, leaving 13 bases between them. Germline V gene data show CDR1 as LNHDA and CDR2 as SQIVND (reference sequence). The CDR3 sequence is 15 residues long. The CDR3 bases are TGTGCCAGTAGTATGTCGTCAGGGGAGAACTATGGCTACACCTTC. Its protein is CASSMSSGENYGYTF. Full variable domain (missing parts from reference TRBV19 and TRBJ1-2): DGGITQSPKYLFRKEGQNVTLSCEQNLNHDAMYWYRQDPGQGLRLIYYSQIVNDFQKGDIAEGYSVSREKKESFPLTVTSAQKNPTAFYLCASSMSSGENYGYTFGSGTRLTVV.

J is TRBJ2-5 and V is TRBV2, with unresolved D. CDR3 size: 11 residues. Germline CDR1 reads SNHLY; CDR2 reads FYNNEI. V dropped 10 bases and J dropped 2 bases, with 8 bases sitting between them. DNA for the CDR3: TGTGCCACCAAACTGCAAGAGACCCAGTACTTC. Translating gives CATKLQETQYF.

Only a few counts were recorded for this clone. This chain connects TRBV4-1 to TRBJ1-2; TRBD1 is a possible D gene (6 bases). The CDR3 covers 13 residues. V lost 2 bases and J 2 bases, leaving 6 bases between the germline ends. Per germline, CDR1 MGHRA and CDR2 YSYEKL. The CDR3 spells CASSQTGNYGYTF. The CDR3 region has the DNA TGCGCCAGCAGCCAAACAGGGAACTATGGCTACACCTTC.

The chain links TRBV12-1 to TRBJ2-7; TRBD2 was called by the table and not checked on the DNA. TRBV12-1 is assigned pseudogene status. The CDR3 runs 17 residues. The CDR3 reads CASSFKSGGLAGKEQYV. CDR3 nucleotides: TGTGCCAGCAGCTTTAAGTCGGGGGGACTAGCGGGTAAGGAGCAGTACGTC.

The chain combines TRBV25-1 with TRBJ2-5, with a possible D match to TRBD1 (5 bases). Germline lookup yields CDR1 MGHDK and CDR2 SYGVNS. The CDR3 is 15 residues long. The V and J ends lost 0 bases and 1 base respectively, with 9 bases between them. For the CDR3, the DNA is TGTGCCAGCAGTGAATATGGGGCAGGCCAAGAGACCCAGTACTTC. Its protein product is CASSEYGAGQETQYF.